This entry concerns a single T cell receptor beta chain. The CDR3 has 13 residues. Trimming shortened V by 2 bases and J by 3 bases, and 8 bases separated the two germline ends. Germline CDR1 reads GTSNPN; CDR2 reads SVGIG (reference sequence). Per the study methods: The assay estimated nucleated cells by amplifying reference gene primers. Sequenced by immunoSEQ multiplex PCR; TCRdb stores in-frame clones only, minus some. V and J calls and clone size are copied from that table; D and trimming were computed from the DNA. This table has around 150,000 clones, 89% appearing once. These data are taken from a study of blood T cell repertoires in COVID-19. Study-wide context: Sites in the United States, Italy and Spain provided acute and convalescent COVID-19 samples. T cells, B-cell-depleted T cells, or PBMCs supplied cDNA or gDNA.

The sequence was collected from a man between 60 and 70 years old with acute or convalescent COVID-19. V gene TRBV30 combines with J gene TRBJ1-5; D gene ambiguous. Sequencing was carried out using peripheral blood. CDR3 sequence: CAWSTGYNQPQHF. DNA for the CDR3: TGTGCCTGGAGTACGGGGTACAATCAGCCCCAGCATTTT. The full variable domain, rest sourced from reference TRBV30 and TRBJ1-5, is SQTIHQWPATLVQPVGSPLSLECTVEGTSNPNLYWYRQAAGRGLQLLFYSVGIGQISSEVPQNLSASRPQDRQFILSSKKLLLSDSGFYLCAWSTGYNQPQHFGDGTRLSIL.